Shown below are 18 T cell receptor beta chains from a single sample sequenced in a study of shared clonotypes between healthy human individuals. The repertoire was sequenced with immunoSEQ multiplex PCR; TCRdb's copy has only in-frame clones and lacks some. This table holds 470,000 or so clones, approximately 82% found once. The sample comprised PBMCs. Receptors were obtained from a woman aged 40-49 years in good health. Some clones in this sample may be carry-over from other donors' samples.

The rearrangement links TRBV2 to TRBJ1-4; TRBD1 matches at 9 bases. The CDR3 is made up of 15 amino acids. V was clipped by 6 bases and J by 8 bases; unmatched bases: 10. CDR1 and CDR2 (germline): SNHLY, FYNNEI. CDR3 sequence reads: CASSNPGQGREKLFF. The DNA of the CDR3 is TGTGCCAGCAGCAACCCGGGACAGGGCCGGGAAAAACTGTTTTTT. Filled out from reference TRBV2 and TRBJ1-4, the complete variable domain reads EPEVTQTPSHQVTQMGQEVILRCVPISNHLYFYWYRQILGQKVEFLVSFYNNEISEKSEIFDDQFSVERPDGSNFTLKIRSTKLEDSAMYFCASSNPGQGREKLFFGSGTQLSVL.

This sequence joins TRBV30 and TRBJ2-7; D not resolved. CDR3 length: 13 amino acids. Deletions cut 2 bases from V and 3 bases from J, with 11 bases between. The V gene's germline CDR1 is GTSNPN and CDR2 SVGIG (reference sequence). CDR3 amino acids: CAWSPYSGYEQYF. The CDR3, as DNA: TGTGCCTGGAGTCCGTACTCAGGCTACGAGCAGTACTTC.

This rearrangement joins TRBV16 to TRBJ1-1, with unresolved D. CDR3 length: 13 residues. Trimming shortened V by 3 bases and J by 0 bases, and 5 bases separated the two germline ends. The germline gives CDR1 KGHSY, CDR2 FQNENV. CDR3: CASSQIMNTEAFF. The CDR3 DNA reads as TGTGCCAGCAGCCAGATAATGAACACTGAAGCTTTCTTT. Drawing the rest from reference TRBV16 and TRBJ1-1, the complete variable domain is GEEVAQTPKHLVRGEGQKAKLYCAPIKGHSYVFWYQQVLKNEFKFLISFQNENVFDETGMPKERFSAKCLPNSPCSLEIQATKLEDSAVYFCASSQIMNTEAFFGQGTRLTVV.

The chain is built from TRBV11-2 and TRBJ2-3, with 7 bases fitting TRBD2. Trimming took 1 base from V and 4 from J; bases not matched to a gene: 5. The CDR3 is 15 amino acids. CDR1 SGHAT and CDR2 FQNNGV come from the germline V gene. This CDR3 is CASSLGSRGADTQYF. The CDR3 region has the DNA TGTGCCAGCAGCTTAGGCTCCCGGGGGGCAGATACGCAGTATTTT.

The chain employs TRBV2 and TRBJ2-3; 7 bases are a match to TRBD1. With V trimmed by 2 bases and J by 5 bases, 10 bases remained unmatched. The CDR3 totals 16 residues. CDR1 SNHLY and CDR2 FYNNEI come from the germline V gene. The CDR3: CASSERLAPGGDTQYF. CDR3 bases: TGTGCCAGCAGTGAACGCCTGGCCCCAGGGGGAGATACGCAGTATTTT.

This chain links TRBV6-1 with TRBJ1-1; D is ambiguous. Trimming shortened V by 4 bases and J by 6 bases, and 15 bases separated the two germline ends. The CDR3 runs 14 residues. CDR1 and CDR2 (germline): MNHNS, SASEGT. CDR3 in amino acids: CASSGGLGSSEAFF. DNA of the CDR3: TGTGCCAGCAGTGGCGGCCTCGGGAGCTCTGAAGCTTTCTTT.

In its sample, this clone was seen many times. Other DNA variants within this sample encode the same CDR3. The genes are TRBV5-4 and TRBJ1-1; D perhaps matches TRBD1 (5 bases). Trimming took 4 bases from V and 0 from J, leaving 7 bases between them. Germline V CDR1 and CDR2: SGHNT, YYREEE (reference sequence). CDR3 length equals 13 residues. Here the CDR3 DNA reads TGTGCCAGCAGCATGGGGCTGAACACTGAAGCTTTCTTT. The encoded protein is CASSMGLNTEAFF.

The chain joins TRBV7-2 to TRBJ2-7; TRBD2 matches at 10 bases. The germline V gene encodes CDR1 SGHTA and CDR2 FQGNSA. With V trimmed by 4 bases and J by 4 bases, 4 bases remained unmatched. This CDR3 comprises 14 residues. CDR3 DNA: TGTGCCAGCAGCTCGACTAGCGGGCCTTACGAGCAGTACTTC. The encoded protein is CASSSTSGPYEQYF.

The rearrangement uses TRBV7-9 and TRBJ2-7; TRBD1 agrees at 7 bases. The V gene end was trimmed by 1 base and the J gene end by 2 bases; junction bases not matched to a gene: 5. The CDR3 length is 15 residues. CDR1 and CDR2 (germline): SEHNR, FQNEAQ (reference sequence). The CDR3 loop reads CASSLGGQATYEQYF. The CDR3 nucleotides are TGTGCCAGCAGCTTAGGCGGACAGGCTACCTACGAGCAGTACTTC.

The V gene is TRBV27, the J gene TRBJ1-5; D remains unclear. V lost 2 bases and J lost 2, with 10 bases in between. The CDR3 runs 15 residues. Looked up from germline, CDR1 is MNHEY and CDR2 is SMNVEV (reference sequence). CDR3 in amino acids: CASSLRHPGNQPQHF. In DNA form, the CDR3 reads TGTGCCAGCAGTTTAAGGCATCCGGGCAATCAGCCCCAGCATTTT.

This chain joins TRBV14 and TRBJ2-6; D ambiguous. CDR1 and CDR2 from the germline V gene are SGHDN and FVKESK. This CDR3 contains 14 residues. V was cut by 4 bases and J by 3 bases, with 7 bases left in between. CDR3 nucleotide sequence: TGTGCCAGCAGCCTGACAAGTGGGGCCAACGTCCTGACTTTC. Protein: CASSLTSGANVLTF.

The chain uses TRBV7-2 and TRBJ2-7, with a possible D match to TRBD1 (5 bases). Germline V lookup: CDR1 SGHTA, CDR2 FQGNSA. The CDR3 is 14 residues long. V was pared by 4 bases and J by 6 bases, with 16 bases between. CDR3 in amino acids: CASSSAGTGREQYF. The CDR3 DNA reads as TGTGCCAGCAGCTCCGCTGGTACAGGCCGCGAGCAGTACTTC.

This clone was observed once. CDR3 residues: CASSLGLLAGGSTDTQYF. CDR3 in DNA: TGTGCCAGCAGCTTAGGTTTACTAGCGGGAGGGAGCACAGATACGCAGTATTTT. The chain employs TRBV7-3 and TRBJ2-3; TRBD2 matches at 13 bases. This CDR3 spans 18 amino acids. The trim removed 2 bases at V and 0 bases at J, leaving 5 bases unmatched. Germline CDR1 reads SGHTA; CDR2 reads FQGTGA. The whole variable domain, remainder taken from reference TRBV7-3 and TRBJ2-3, is GAGVSQTPSNKVTEKGKYVELRCDPISGHTALYWYRQSLGQGPEFLIYFQGTGAADDSGLPNDRFFAVRPEGSVSTLKIQRTERGDSAVYLCASSLGLLAGGSTDTQYFGPGTRLTVL.

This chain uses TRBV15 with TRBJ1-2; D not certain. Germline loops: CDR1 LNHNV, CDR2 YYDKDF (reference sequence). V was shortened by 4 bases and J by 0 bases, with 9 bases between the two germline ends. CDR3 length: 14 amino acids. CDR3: CATSMGRTNYGYTF. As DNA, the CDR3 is TGTGCCACCAGCATGGGCAGAACTAACTATGGCTACACCTTC.

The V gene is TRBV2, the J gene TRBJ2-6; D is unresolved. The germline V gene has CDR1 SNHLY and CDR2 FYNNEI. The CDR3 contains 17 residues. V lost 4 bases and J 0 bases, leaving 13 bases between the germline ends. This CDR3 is CASSGTTINSGANVLTF. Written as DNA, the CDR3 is TGTGCCAGCAGTGGGACCACTATCAACTCTGGGGCCAACGTCCTGACTTTC.

This CDR3 reads CASSQGDNQPQHF. The CDR3 DNA sequence: TGTGCCAGTTCGCAGGGGGACAATCAGCCCCAGCATTTT. This chain joins TRBV7-3 and TRBJ1-5, with 7 bases identical to TRBD1. V gave up 9 bases and J gave up 3 bases; unmatched junction bases: 5. Germline V gene sequence: CDR1 SGHTA, CDR2 FQGTGA. The CDR3 length is 13 residues.

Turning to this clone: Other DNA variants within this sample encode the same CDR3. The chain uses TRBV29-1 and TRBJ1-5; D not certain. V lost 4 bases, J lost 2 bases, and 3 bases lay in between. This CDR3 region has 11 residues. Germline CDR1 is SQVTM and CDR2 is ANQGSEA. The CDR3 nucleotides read TGCAGCGTTGGGGGCAATCAGCCCCAGCATTTT. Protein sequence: CSVGGNQPQHF.

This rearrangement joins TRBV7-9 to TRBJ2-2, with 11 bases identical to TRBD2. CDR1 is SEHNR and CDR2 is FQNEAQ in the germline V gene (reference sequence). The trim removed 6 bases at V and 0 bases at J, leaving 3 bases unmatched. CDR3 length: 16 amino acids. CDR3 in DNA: TGTGCCAGCAGATCGGGACTAGCGGCGAACACCGGGGAGCTGTTTTTT. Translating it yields CASRSGLAANTGELFF.